The 11 T cell receptor beta chains given below trace back to one sample, sequenced in a study of tumor T cells in aggressive B-cell lymphoma. The assay was immunoSEQ multiplex PCR, and TCRdb's table has in-frame clones only and misses some. Among approximately 10,000 clones, approximately 85% were seen once, and the ten largest hold roughly 3.9%. Sequenced: tumor tissue. These receptors came from an adult with diffuse large B cell lymphoma.

The rearrangement joins TRBV6-1 to TRBJ2-5, with TRBD2 matching 8 bases. The J call is in doubt because the DNA end fits TRBJ2-7 better. This CDR3 has 15 amino acids. Germline assignment: CDR1 MNHNS and CDR2 SASEGT. The CDR3 nucleotides are TGTGCCAGCAGACTAGCGGAAGGGAGCTACTACGAGCAGTACTTC. It specifies CASRLAEGSYYEQYF.

The chain couples TRBV7-2 to TRBJ1-2, with TRBD1 as a possible D gene (5 bases). The CDR3 is made up of 14 amino acids. The germline V and J ends were trimmed by 5 bases and 7 bases, with 17 bases remaining between them. From germline, CDR1 is SGHTA and CDR2 FQGNSA. CDR3 residues: CASSPAPQGFGYTF. In nucleotides, the CDR3 is TGTGCCAGCAGCCCAGCCCCCCAGGGATTTGGCTACACCTTC.

This chain links TRBV7-9 with TRBJ2-5, with D possibly matching TRBD1 (5 bases). The J call may be in error: the DNA end matches TRBJ2-7 better. The CDR3 sequence is 13 residues long. CDR1 is SEHNR and CDR2 is FQNEAQ in the germline V gene (reference sequence). The CDR3 DNA reads as TGTGCCAGCAGCGACTTAGGGGCTGACGAGCAGTACTTC. Translating gives CASSDLGADEQYF.

This clone has only one observation. V and J are TRBV28 and TRBJ2-1; TRBD2 might be the D (6 bases). Looked up from germline, CDR1 is MDHEN and CDR2 is SYDVKM. The CDR3 extends over 13 amino acids. The CDR3 bases are TGTGCTGGGGGGAAGGGAGAGGTCAATGAGCAGTTCTTC. Protein sequence: CAGGKGEVNEQFF.

The chain links TRBV7-3 to TRBJ2-3; TRBD2 agrees at 10 bases. From germline, CDR1 is SGHTA and CDR2 FQGTGA. This CDR3 contains 15 residues. V lost 3 bases, J lost 5 bases, and 5 bases stayed unmatched. CDR3: CASSLWSSGRDTQYF. DNA of the CDR3: TGTGCCAGCAGCTTGTGGTCTAGCGGGAGAGATACGCAGTATTTT.

This clone was picked up one time. V usage is TRBV29-1 and J usage is TRBJ2-7; 9 bases are shared with TRBD1. The CDR3 is made up of 12 amino acids. CDR1 and CDR2 from the germline V gene are SQVTM and ANQGSEA. Trimming took 5 bases from V and 6 from J; bases not matched to a gene: 5. The CDR3 sequence: CSVYRGLGEQYF. DNA of the CDR3: TGCAGCGTTTACAGGGGGCTCGGCGAGCAGTACTTC.

V usage is TRBV7-6 and J usage is TRBJ2-3; D gene unclear. This CDR3 spans 14 amino acids. The germline CDR1 and CDR2 sequences are SGHVS and FNYEAQ. V lost 4 bases and J 2 bases, leaving 10 bases between the germline ends. CDR3 DNA sequence: TGTGCCAGCAGCTCATACGCGTACACAGATACGCAGTATTTT. Translation: CASSSYAYTDTQYF.

V gene TRBV2 combines with J gene TRBJ1-1; D may be TRBD1 (6 bases). CDR1 is SNHLY, CDR2 FYNNEI, per germline. This CDR3 has 13 residues. The V and J ends lost 5 bases and 2 bases respectively, with 9 bases between them. CDR3 bases: TGTGCCAGCAGTCGACAGGCCAACACTGAAGCTTTCTTT. Translated, it gives CASSRQANTEAFF.

This clone was seen more than once but under ten times. The chain recombines TRBV29-1 with TRBJ2-7, with D perhaps matching TRBD1 (6 bases). The CDR3 sequence is 14 residues long. V gave up 6 bases and J gave up 0 bases, with 15 bases separating them. CDR1 is SQVTM, CDR2 ANQGSEA, per germline. The CDR3 loop is CSVLDRISSYEQYF. CDR3 sequence (DNA): TGCAGCGTCCTCGACAGGATCAGCTCCTACGAGCAGTACTTC.

V and J are TRBV25-1 and TRBJ2-1; D possibly corresponds to TRBD1 (6 bases). CDR1 is MGHDK and CDR2 is SYGVNS in the germline V gene. Between the trimmed V and J ends, which lost 4 bases and 0 bases, there was a span of 13 bases. This CDR3 is 16 amino acids long. The CDR3 coding sequence is TGTGCCAGCAGTGGTTCAGGGGCCAGCTCCTACAATGAGCAGTTCTTC. Its protein product is CASSGSGASSYNEQFF.

In nucleotides, the CDR3 is TGTGCCAGCAGCTCCCTTACGGGAGGGTTTTACGAGCAGTACTTC. This codes for CASSSLTGGFYEQYF. V gene TRBV7-6 combines with J gene TRBJ2-7; 8 bases line up with TRBD2. CDR1 is SGHVS and CDR2 is FNYEAQ in the germline V gene. This CDR3 is built from 15 residues. The V segment lost 4 bases and the J segment 4 bases; nucleotides outside the gene matches: 9.